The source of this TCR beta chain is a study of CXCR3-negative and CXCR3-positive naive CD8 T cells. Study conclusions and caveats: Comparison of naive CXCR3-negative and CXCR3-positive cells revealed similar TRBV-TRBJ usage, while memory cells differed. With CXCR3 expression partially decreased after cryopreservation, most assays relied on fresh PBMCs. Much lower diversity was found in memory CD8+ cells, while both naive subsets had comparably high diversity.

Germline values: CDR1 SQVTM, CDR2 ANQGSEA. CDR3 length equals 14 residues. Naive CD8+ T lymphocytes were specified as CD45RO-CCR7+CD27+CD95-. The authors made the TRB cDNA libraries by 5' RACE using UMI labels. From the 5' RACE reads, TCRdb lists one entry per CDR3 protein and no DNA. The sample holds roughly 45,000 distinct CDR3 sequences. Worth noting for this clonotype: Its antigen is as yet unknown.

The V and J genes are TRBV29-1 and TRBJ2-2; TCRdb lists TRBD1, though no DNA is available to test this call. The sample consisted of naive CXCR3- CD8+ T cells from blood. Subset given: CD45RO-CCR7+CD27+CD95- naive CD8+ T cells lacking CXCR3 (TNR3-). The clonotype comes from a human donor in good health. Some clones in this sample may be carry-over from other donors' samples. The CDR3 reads CSVDPGKGTGELFF.